The following is a TCR beta chain sequence with its context. This sample was taken from a study of blood T cell repertoires in COVID-19. In the study overall: Samples taken during acute and convalescent COVID-19 were collected in the United States, Italy and Spain. Nucleic acid was either cDNA or gDNA, and it came from T cells, B-cell-depleted T cells, or PBMCs.

Deletions cut 0 bases from V and 7 bases from J, with 10 bases between. From germline, CDR1 is SNHLY and CDR2 FYNNEI. CDR3 length: 15 amino acids. Some clones are missing from TCRdb's copy, which holds only in-frame ones; the method was immunoSEQ multiplex PCR. The sample includes some 200,000 clones, under 90% seen only once; the top ten take approximately 4.8%. Recruits, aged about 18 to 95 years, lived in about two dozen US areas. Exposed study participants had met a COVID-19 case within 2 weeks before entry. The sample comprised PBMCs or T cells enriched from blood (not recorded which). V usage is TRBV2 and J usage is TRBJ1-6; a weak D match, TRBD1 (5 bases). This receptor was obtained from a woman between 50 and 59 years old who had been exposed to COVID-19. DNA of the CDR3: TGTGCCAGCAGTGAAGCCAGCGGGGGGAATTCACCCCTCCACTTT. This encodes CASSEASGGNSPLHF. The complete variable domain, with remaining parts taken from reference TRBV2 and TRBJ1-6, reads EPEVTQTPSHQVTQMGQEVILRCVPISNHLYFYWYRQILGQKVEFLVSFYNNEISEKSEIFDDQFSVERPDGSNFTLKIRSTKLEDSAMYFCASSEASGGNSPLHFGNGTRLTVT.